Described below is a single T cell receptor beta chain sequence and its context. What it recognizes is unknown. This sample was included in a study of response to subunit inactivated influenza vaccine. Study-wide results and caveats: A suggestion made by the authors is that each seasonal influenza vaccination recruits few new T cells.

Each CDR3 protein is one row after TCRdb ran MiXCR on the RT-PCR reads. The sample lists under 200,000 distinct CDR3 sequences, about 10% occurring once. Trimming took off 5 bases at V and 0 bases at J, with 7 bases between the two ends. Germline V gives CDR1 MNHEY, CDR2 SMNVEV (reference sequence). The CDR3 extends over 13 amino acids. This material consisted of CD8+ T cells sorted from PBMCs, taken about 24 months after vaccination. V gene TRBV27 combines with J gene TRBJ1-1; D may be TRBD1 (5 bases). This sequence was found in a man between 50 and 75 years old who received an inactivated influenza vaccine. The CDR3 DNA reads as TGTGCCAGCAGTAAGACAGTGAACACTGAAGCTTTCTTT. Its translation is CASSKTVNTEAFF.